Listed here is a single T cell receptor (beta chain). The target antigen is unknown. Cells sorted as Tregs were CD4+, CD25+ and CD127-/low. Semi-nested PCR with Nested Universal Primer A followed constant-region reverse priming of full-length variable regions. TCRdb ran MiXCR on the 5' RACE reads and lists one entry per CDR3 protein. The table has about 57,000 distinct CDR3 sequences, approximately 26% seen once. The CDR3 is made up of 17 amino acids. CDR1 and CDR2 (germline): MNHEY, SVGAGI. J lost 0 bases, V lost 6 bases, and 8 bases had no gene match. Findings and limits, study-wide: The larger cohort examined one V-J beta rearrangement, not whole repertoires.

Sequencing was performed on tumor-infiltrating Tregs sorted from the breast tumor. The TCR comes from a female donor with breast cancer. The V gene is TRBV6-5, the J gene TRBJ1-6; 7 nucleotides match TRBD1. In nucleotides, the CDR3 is TGTGCCAGCAGCCTAACCAACAGGGGCTCCTATAATTCACCCCTCCACTTT. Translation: CASSLTNRGSYNSPLHF.